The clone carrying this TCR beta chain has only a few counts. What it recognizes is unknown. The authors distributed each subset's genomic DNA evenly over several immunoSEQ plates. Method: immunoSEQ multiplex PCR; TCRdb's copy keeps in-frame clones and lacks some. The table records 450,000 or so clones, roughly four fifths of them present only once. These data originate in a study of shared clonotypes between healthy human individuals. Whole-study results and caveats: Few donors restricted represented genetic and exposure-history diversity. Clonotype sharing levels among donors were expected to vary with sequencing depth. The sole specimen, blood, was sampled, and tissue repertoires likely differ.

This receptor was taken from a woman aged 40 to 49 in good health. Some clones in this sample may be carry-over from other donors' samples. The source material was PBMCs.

The chain's CDR3 is CASSLTGVGEKLFF. The CDR3, as DNA: TGTGCCAGCAGCTTAACAGGGGTTGGTGAAAAACTGTTTTTT. V usage is TRBV7-2 and J usage is TRBJ1-4; 7 positions agree with TRBD1. This CDR3 is built from 14 residues. The germline gives CDR1 SGHTA, CDR2 FQGNSA. Trimming at V came to 2 bases and at J to 7 bases, leaving 4 bases not matched to a gene.